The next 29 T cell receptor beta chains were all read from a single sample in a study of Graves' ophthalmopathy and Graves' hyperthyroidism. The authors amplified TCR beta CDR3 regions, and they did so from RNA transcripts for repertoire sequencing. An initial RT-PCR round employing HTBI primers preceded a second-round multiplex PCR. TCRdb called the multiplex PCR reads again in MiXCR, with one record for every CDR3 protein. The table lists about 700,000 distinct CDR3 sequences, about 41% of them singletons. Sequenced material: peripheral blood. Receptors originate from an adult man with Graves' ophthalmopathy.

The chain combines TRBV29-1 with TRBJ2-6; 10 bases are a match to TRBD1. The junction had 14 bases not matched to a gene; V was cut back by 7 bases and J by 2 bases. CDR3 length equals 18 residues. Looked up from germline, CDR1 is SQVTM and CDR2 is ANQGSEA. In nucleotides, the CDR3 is TGCAGCGCGTCGACGGTGTGGGACAGGGGAACTGGGGCCAACGTCCTGACTTTC. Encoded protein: CSASTVWDRGTGANVLTF.

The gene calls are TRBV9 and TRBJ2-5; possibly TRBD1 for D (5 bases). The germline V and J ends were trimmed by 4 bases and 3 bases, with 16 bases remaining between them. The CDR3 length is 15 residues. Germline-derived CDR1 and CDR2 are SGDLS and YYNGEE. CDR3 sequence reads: CASSQGVTDKETQYF. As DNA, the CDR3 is TGTGCCAGCAGCCAAGGGGTAACAGATAAAGAGACCCAGTACTTC.

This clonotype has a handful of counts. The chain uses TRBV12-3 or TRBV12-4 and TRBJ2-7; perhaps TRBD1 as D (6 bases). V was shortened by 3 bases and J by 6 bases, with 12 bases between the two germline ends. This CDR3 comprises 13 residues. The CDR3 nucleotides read TGTGCCAGCAGTTTTGGGCAGGGGAGCGAGCAGTACTTC. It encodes CASSFGQGSEQYF.

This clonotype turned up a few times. The DNA of the CDR3 is TGCGCCAGCAGCCAGGTAACCGGGACAGGGGACGAGCAGTACTTC. Protein product: CASSQVTGTGDEQYF. The gene calls are TRBV4-3 and TRBJ2-7; 10 positions match TRBD1. Germline V CDR1 and CDR2: LGHNA, YSLEER. The CDR3 sequence is 15 residues long. After removal of 3 bases from V and 5 bases from J, the junction contained 7 bases not matched to a gene.

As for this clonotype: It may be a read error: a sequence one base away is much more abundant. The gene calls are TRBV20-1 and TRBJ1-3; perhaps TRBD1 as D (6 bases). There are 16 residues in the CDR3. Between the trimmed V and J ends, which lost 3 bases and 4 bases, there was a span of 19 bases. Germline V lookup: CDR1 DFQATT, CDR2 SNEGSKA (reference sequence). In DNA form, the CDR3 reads TGCAGTGCTAGGGACAGTCAGAACTTGGCGGGAAACACCATATATTTT. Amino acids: CSARDSQNLAGNTIYF.

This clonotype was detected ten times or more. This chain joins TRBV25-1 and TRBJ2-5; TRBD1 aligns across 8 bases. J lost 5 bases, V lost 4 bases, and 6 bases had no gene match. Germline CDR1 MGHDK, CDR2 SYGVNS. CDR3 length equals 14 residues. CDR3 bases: TGTGCCAGCAGTGCTGACAGGGGCTGGGAGACCCAGTACTTC. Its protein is CASSADRGWETQYF.

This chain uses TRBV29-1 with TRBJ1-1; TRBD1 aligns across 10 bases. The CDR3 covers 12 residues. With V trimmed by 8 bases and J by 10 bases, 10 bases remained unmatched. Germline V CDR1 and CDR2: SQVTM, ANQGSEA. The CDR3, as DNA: TGCAGCAGTTACGCGACAGGGGGCAGAGCTTTCTTT. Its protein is CSSYATGGRAFF.

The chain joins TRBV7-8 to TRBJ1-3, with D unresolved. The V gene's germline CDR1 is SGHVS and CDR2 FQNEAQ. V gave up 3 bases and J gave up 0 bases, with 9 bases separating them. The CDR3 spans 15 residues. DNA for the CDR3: TGTGCCAGCAGCTTCGCTCCGTTCTCTGGAAACACCATATATTTT. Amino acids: CASSFAPFSGNTIYF.

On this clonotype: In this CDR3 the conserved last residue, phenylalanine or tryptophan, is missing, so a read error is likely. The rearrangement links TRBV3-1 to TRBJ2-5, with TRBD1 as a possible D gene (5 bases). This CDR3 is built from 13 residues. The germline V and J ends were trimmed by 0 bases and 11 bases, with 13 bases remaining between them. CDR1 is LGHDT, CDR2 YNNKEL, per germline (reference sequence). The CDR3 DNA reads TGTGCCAGCAGCCAAGATGGAAGGGGTCCACAGTACCTC. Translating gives CASSQDGRGPQYL.

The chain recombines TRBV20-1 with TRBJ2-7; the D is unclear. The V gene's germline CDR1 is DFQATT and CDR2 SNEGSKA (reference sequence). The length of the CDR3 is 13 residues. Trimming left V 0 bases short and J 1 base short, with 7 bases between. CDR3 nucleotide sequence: TGCAGTGCTAGAGATCTGAGATCCTACGAGCAGTACTTC. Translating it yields CSARDLRSYEQYF.

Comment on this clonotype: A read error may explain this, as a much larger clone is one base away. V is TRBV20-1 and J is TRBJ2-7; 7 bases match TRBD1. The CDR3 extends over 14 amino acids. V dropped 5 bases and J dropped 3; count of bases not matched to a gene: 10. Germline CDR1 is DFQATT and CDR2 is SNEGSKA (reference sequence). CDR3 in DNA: TGCAGTGCTGGATCGACAGGGATGAACTACGAGCAGTACTTC. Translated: CSAGSTGMNYEQYF.

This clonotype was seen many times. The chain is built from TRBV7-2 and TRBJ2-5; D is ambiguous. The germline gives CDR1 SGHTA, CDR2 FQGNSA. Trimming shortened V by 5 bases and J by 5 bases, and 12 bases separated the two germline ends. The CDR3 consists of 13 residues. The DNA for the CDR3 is TGTGCCAGCAGCCCCCAACGCAGCGAGACCCAGTACTTC. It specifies CASSPQRSETQYF.

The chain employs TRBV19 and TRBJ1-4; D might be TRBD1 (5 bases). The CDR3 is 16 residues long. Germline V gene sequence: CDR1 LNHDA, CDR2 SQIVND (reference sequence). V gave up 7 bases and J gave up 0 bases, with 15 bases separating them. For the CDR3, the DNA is TGTGCCAGTACCTCCCCCGACAGTGCAACTAATGAAAAACTGTTTTTT. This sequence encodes CASTSPDSATNEKLFF.

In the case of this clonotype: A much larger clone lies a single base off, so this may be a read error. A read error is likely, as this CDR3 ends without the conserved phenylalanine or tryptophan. DNA for the CDR3: TGTGCCAGCAGCTTCGTTTCGGGCGGCGAGCAGTACTTA. This sequence encodes CASSFVSGGEQYL. The V gene is TRBV7-9, the J gene TRBJ2-7; the D is unclear. CDR1 and CDR2 from the germline V gene are SEHNR and FQNEAQ (reference sequence). V dropped 3 bases and J dropped 6 bases, with 12 bases sitting between them. The CDR3 contains 13 residues.

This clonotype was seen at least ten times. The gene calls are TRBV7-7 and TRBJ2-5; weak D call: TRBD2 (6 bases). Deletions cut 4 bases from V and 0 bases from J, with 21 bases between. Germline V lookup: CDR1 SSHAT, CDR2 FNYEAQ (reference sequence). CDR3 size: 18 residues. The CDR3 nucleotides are TGTGCCAGCAGCTCTAGCCTAGGGGAGGAGCGGGACCAAGAGACCCAGTACTTC. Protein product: CASSSSLGEERDQETQYF.

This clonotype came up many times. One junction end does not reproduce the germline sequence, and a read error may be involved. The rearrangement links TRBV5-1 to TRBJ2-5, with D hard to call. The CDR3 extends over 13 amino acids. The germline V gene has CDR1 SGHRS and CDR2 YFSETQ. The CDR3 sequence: CASTLSDGRTQYF. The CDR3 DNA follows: TGCGCCAGCACCTTGTCTGACGGGCGGACCCAGTACTTC.

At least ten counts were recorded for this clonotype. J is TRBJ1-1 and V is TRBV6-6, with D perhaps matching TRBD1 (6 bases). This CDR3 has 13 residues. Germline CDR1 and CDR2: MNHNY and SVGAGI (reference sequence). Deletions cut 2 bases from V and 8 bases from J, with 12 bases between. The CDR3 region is CASSYSGGQEAFF. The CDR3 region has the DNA TGTGCCAGCAGTTACAGCGGGGGGCAAGAAGCTTTCTTT.

The CDR3, as DNA: TGCAGCTTGGAATATGGGGAGACCCAGTACTTC. This sequence encodes CSLEYGETQYF. The chain is built from TRBV29-1 and TRBJ2-5; D gene ambiguous. V shed 8 bases and J shed 5 bases, with 12 bases lying between them. The CDR3 spans 11 residues. CDR1 and CDR2 (germline): SQVTM, ANQGSEA.

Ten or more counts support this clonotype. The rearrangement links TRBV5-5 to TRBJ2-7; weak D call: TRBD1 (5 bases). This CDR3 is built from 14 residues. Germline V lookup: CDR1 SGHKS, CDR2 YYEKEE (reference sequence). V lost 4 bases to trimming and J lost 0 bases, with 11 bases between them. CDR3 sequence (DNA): TGTGCCAGCAGCCCGGAAAGGGGCTCCTACGAGCAGTACTTC. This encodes CASSPERGSYEQYF. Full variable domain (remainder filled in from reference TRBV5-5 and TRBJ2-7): DAGVTQSPTHLIKTRGQQVTLRCSPISGHKSVSWYQQVLGQGPQFIFQYYEKEERGRGNFPDRFSARQFPNYSSELNVNALLLGDSALYLCASSPERGSYEQYFGPGTRLTVT.

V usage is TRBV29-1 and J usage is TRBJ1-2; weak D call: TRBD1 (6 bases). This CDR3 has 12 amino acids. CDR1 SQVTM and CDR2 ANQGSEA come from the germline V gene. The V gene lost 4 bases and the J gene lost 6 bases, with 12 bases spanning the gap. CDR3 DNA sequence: TGCAGCGTTGTAGCGGGGGGCGATGGCTACACCTTC. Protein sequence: CSVVAGGDGYTF.

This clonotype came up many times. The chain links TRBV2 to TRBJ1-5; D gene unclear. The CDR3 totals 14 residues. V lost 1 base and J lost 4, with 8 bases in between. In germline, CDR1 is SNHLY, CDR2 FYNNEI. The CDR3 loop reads CASSEVSGNQPQHF. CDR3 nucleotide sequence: TGTGCCAGCAGTGAAGTATCGGGGAATCAGCCCCAGCATTTT.

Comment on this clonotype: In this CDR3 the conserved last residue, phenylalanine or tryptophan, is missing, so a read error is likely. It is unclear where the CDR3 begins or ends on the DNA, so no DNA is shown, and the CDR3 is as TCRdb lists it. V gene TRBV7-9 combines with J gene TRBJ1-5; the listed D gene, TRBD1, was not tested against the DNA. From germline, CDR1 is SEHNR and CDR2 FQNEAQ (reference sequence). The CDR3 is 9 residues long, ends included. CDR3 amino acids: CASSRDREL.

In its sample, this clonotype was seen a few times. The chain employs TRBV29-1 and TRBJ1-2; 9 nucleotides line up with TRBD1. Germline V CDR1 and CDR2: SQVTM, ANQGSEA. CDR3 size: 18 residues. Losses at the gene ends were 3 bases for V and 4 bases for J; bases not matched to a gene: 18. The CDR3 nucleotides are TGCAGCGTTGACTTTATACTCGACAGGGGGGAGTTCGGCTATGGCTACACCTTC. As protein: CSVDFILDRGEFGYGYTF.

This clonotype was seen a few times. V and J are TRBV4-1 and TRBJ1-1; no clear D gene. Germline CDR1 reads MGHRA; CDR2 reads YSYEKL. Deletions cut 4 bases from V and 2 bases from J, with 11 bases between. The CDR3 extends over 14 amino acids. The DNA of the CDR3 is TGCGCCAGCAGCCTCATGGACGGAAACACTGAAGCTTTCTTT. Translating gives CASSLMDGNTEAFF.

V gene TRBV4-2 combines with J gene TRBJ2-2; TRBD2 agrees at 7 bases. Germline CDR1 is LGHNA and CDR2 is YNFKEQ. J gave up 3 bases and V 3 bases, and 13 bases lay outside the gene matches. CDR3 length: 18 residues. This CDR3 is CASSQVNAAGVDTGELFF. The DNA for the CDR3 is TGTGCCAGCAGCCAGGTAAATGCGGCGGGAGTGGACACCGGGGAGCTGTTTTTT.

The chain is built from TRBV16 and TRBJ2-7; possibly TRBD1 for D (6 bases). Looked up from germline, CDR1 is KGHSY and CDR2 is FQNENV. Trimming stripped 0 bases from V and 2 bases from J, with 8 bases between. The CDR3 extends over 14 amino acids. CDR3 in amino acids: CASSQSDSTYEQYF. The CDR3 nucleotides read TGTGCCAGCAGCCAATCGGACAGCACCTACGAGCAGTACTTC. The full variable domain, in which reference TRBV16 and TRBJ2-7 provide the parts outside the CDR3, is GEEVAQTPKHLVRGEGQKAKLYCAPIKGHSYVFWYQQVLKNEFKFLISFQNENVFDETGMPKERFSAKCLPNSPCSLEIQATKLEDSAVYFCASSQSDSTYEQYFGPGTRLTVT.

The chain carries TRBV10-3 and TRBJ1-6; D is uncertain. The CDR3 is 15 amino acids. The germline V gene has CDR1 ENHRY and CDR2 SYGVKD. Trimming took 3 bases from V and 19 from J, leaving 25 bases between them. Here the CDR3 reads CAISDGGSEQPRIHF. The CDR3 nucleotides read TGTGCCATCAGTGACGGTGGGTCAGAGCAGCCCCGGATTCACTTT.

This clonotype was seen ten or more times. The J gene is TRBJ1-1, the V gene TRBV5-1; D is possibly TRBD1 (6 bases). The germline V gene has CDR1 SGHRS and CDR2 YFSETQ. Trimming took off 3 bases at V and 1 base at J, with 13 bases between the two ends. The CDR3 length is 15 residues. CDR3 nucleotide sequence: TGCGCCAGCAGCTGGGAGACAGGCGCGAACACTGAAGCTTTCTTT. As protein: CASSWETGANTEAFF.

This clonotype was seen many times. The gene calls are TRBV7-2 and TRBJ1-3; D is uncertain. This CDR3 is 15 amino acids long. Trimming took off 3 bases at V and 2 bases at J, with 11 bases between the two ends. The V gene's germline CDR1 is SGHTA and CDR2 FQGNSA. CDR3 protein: CASSFISVAGNTIYF. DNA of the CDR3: TGTGCCAGCAGCTTCATCAGTGTGGCTGGAAACACCATATATTTT.